The entry that follows covers one T cell receptor beta chain sequence. There are a few counts of this clonotype. Its target antigen remains unknown. It has no much larger one-base neighbor in the sample; base qualities were not kept. Amplification of TCR beta CDR3 regions was carried out from RNA transcripts. A first-round RT-PCR of the TCR CDR3 used the HTBI primer set with the Qiagen OneStep RT-PCR kit. A second multiplex PCR round built the libraries, followed by size selection and purification. Libraries were sequenced paired-end with 100 bp reads on an Illumina HiSeq2000. The study's own analysis went as follows. SOAPnuke was used to process the raw data, throwing out any read that contained adapters or uncalled bases, had a mean Phred below 15, or lacked an exact constant-primer or identifier match. COPE v1.2.5 was used to merge high-quality paired reads, and clonotypes were defined as unique nucleotide sequences. MiTCR v1.1 was used to align clonotypes to the IMGT TRBV, TRBD and TRBJ reference segments. Analysis was restricted to V-J combinations with a frequency above 0.0001, which covered 98% to 99.2% of repertoires. A TCS score was defined as the ratio between F50 (clonal expansion) and ExV (chaos), using BLOSUM62-based TCRdist between CDR3 peptides within each V-J. Welch's t-statistics and random forest reduced some 510 V-J features to roughly 13, which were used in a naive Bayes classifier (R e1071). TCRdb trimmed public reads at Q25 via fastp, called clones via MiXCR and kept in-frame beta chains. Merged by CDR3 protein, the rows form single entries marked with the most common genes and DNA. TCRdb assigned the V and J calls; the authors' analysis was not used. The sample table holds roughly 300,000 distinct CDR3 sequences, of which around 20% were seen once. 50% to 65% of the sample is taken by the ten largest.

The data stem from a study of T cells in Graves' hyperthyroidism and ophthalmopathy (dated by TCRdb to the late 2010s). Context from the whole study: Peripheral blood samples were taken at the time of initial diagnosis, prior to any treatment. Prospective prediction of ophthalmopathy was tested in an independent validation cohort consisting of 18 hyperthyroidism patients and some 17 patients who later progressed to ophthalmopathy. Once sampling was done, hyperthyroidism patients were given methimazole at a starting dose of 30 mg daily, whereas ophthalmopathy patients were given high-dose intravenous methylprednisolone. To identify distinguishing TCR V-J signatures, a discovery cohort of some 99 patients was used, comprising approximately 40 with Graves' ophthalmopathy and some 60 with stable Graves' hyperthyroidism. The roughly 100 discovery patients were divided at random into training and test sets in a 7:3 ratio. The paper reports TCR Vbeta CDR3 sequencing of roughly 140 peripheral blood samples: approximately 41 ophthalmopathy, under 85 hyperthyroidism and 17 progressor patients. In about 6 Graves' hyperthyroidism patients, the study also compared T-cell repertoires from thyroid tissue with T-cell repertoires from blood.

Stable Graves' hyperthyroidism was defined as the absence of progression to ophthalmopathy over 18 months of follow-up. Hyperthyroidism patients were newly diagnosed, with disease duration under 2 months, and aged 18 to 65 years. Exclusion was applied to patients with uncontrolled infections, other autoimmune diseases, pregnancy or lactation. Clinical symptoms, serum thyroxine and TRAb, thyroid ultrasound, and orbital computed tomography formed the basis for the diagnoses. PBMCs were separated from under 11 ml of fresh peripheral blood using Ficoll-Paque density gradient centrifugation. Total RNA was extracted using Trizol reagent, and RNA quality was assessed on an Agilent 2100 Bioanalyzer. What the study reported, not specific to this receptor: Most expanded thyroid clonotypes (frequency above 0.001) were also found in blood, which suggests that blood repertoires may mirror thyroid immune responses. A model built on a 13 V-J signature distinguished ophthalmopathy from stable hyperthyroidism, reaching about 89% sensitivity and under 84% specificity in cross-validation and 80%/75% in testing. In validation, the model predicted progression to ophthalmopathy with roughly 70% sensitivity and less than 80% specificity, a median of approximately 6.7 months before onset. No statistical method was used to set the sample size in advance, and investigators knew the group allocation.

The sample was blood. This sequence originates from a woman aged 45-65 years with Graves' hyperthyroidism.

The CDR3 has the sequence CASSVVGQANSPLHF. The nucleotide sequence reads TGTGCCAGCAGCGTAGTGGGACAGGCGAATTCACCCCTCCACTTT. The rearranged segments are TRBV9 and TRBJ1-6; 8 bases in the junction line up with TRBD1. The CDR3 covers 15 residues, taking in both the cysteine and the phenylalanine. The kept DNA is CDR3 alone, 45 bases in frame from the first base. The germline V gene yields SGDLS for CDR1 and YYNGEE for CDR2. V and J are trimmed by 0 bases and 7 bases, and the gene matches miss 3 bases of the junction.